The rows below give T cell receptor beta chains drawn from one sample of a study of cytomegalovirus exposure and HLA in healthy donors. Data came from immunoSEQ multiplex PCR; TCRdb stores just in-frame clones and leaves some out. This table holds some 100,000 clones, 85% found once. The sequencing input was PBMCs. The receptors originated from a man aged 30 to 45 in good health and CMV-seronegative. CDR3s include the opening cysteine and the closing phenylalanine or tryptophan. The D gene is left open where the match is weak. The size field is filled for only some rows; it gives once, few, many or a size class.

CDR3 protein: CASSPRLGGNTEAFF
CDR3 DNA: TGTGCCAGCAGCCCTCGATTGGGGGGAAACACTGAAGCTTTCTTT
V gene: TRBV9
clone size: NA
D gene: NA
J gene: TRBJ1-1

CDR3 protein: CASSPPAGQTGHNYEQYF
CDR3 DNA: TGTGCCAGCAGCCCCCCAGCCGGACAGACAGGCCATAACTACGAGCAGTACTTC
V gene: TRBV7-9
clone size: NA
D gene: NA
J gene: TRBJ2-7

CDR3 protein: CASSPGVSYNSPLHF
CDR3 DNA: TGTGCCAGCAGCCCAGGGGTATCTTATAATTCACCCCTCCACTTT
V gene: TRBV5-8
clone size: NA
D gene: NA
J gene: TRBJ1-6

CDR3 protein: CASSEEAGAPKRNEQFF
CDR3 DNA: TGTGCCAGCAGTGAAGAGGCGGGGGCTCCCAAAAGAAATGAGCAGTTCTTC
V gene: TRBV6-1
clone size: NA
D gene: NA
J gene: TRBJ2-1

CDR3 protein: CAGRDSVWGEQYF
CDR3 DNA: TGTGCCGGCCGGGACAGTGTATGGGGCGAGCAGTACTTC
V gene: TRBV30
clone size: once
D gene: TRBD1
J gene: TRBJ2-7

CDR3 protein: CASSVGTSGRNEQYF
CDR3 DNA: TGCGCCAGCAGCGTCGGGACTAGCGGGAGGAACGAGCAGTACTTC
V gene: TRBV4-3
clone size: once
D gene: TRBD2
J gene: TRBJ2-7

CDR3 protein: CASSSGLASYEQYF
CDR3 DNA: TGTGCCAGCAGTTCCGGACTAGCCTCCTACGAGCAGTACTTC
V gene: TRBV27
clone size: NA
D gene: TRBD2
J gene: TRBJ2-7

CDR3 protein: CASSTTGGAKNIQYF
CDR3 DNA: TGTGCCAGTAGCACGACAGGGGGAGCCAAAAACATTCAGTACTTC
V gene: TRBV19
clone size: NA
D gene: TRBD1
J gene: TRBJ2-4

CDR3 protein: CASSARGPGGYTF
CDR3 DNA: TGCGCCAGCAGCGCCAGGGGTCCAGGGGGCTACACCTTC
V gene: TRBV5-1
clone size: few
D gene: NA
J gene: TRBJ1-2

CDR3 protein: CATKNLAGVNNEQFF
CDR3 DNA: TGTGCCACCAAGAATTTAGCGGGGGTTAACAATGAGCAGTTCTTC
V gene: TRBV7-9
clone size: NA
D gene: TRBD2
J gene: TRBJ2-1

CDR3 protein: CAISVGGGNQPQHF
CDR3 DNA: TGTGCCATCAGTGTAGGGGGGGGCAATCAGCCCCAGCATTTT
V gene: TRBV10-3
clone size: few
D gene: NA
J gene: TRBJ1-5

CDR3 protein: CSVEIRGITDTQYF
CDR3 DNA: TGCAGCGTTGAAATCAGGGGAATCACAGATACGCAGTATTTT
V gene: TRBV29-1
clone size: NA
D gene: NA
J gene: TRBJ2-3

CDR3 protein: CASSLPPVGHNTDTQYF
CDR3 DNA: TGTGCCAGCAGCTTGCCTCCAGTGGGACACAACACAGATACGCAGTATTTT
V gene: TRBV7-9
clone size: NA
D gene: NA
J gene: TRBJ2-3

CDR3 protein: CASKPGNTEAFF
CDR3 DNA: TGTGCCAGCAAGCCCGGTAACACTGAAGCTTTCTTT
V gene: TRBV2
clone size: NA
D gene: NA
J gene: TRBJ1-1

CDR3 protein: CATSGPGSEADTQYF
CDR3 DNA: TGTGCCACCAGCGGCCCGGGGTCGGAGGCAGATACGCAGTATTTT
V gene: TRBV15
clone size: NA
D gene: NA
J gene: TRBJ2-3

CDR3 protein: CASSTGTENTEAFF
CDR3 DNA: TGTGCCAGTAGTACCGGGACAGAGAACACTGAAGCTTTCTTT
V gene: TRBV19
clone size: NA
D gene: TRBD1
J gene: TRBJ1-1

CDR3 protein: CASSLGSRGNYGYTF
CDR3 DNA: TGTGCCAGCAGCTTAGGATCGCGGGGAAACTATGGCTACACCTTC
V gene: TRBV7-9
clone size: few
D gene: NA
J gene: TRBJ1-2

CDR3 protein: CASSYLTRQPEKLFF
CDR3 DNA: TGTGCCAGCAGTTACCTTACCCGACAGCCTGAAAAACTGTTTTTT
V gene: TRBV6-6
clone size: NA
D gene: NA
J gene: TRBJ1-4

CDR3 protein: CASSLVGGERYEQYF
CDR3 DNA: TGCGCCAGCAGCTTGGTTGGGGGGGAGAGATACGAGCAGTACTTC
V gene: TRBV5-1
clone size: NA
D gene: TRBD2
J gene: TRBJ2-7

CDR3 protein: CASSSGLAGGGEQFF
CDR3 DNA: TGCGCCAGCAGCTCCGGACTAGCGGGAGGTGGTGAGCAGTTCTTC
V gene: TRBV5-1
clone size: NA
D gene: TRBD2
J gene: TRBJ2-1

CDR3 protein: CAWSIGLAGVGEQYF
CDR3 DNA: TGTGCCTGGAGCATAGGACTAGCGGGGGTGGGCGAGCAGTACTTC
V gene: TRBV30
clone size: NA
D gene: TRBD2
J gene: TRBJ2-7

CDR3 protein: CAIRDGLAGNTGELFF
CDR3 DNA: TGTGCCATCAGGGACGGACTAGCGGGGAACACCGGGGAGCTGTTTTTT
V gene: TRBV10-3
clone size: once
D gene: TRBD2
J gene: TRBJ2-2

CDR3 protein: CASSEFISKVKNIQYF
CDR3 DNA: TGTGCCAGCAGTGAATTTATTAGCAAAGTCAAAAACATTCAGTACTTC
V gene: TRBV2
clone size: NA
D gene: NA
J gene: TRBJ2-4

CDR3 protein: CASSPTGAGTDTQYF
CDR3 DNA: TGTGCCAGCAGCCCGACAGGGGCAGGCACAGATACGCAGTATTTT
V gene: TRBV5-6
clone size: NA
D gene: TRBD1
J gene: TRBJ2-3

CDR3 protein: CASSEVELRGTDTQYF
CDR3 DNA: TGTGCCAGCAGTGAAGTAGAGTTGCGGGGAACAGATACGCAGTATTTT
V gene: TRBV6-1
clone size: NA
D gene: NA
J gene: TRBJ2-3

CDR3 protein: CASSAQLAVGGTDTQYF
CDR3 DNA: TGTGCCAGCAGCGCTCAGCTAGCGGTGGGTGGCACAGATACGCAGTATTTT
V gene: TRBV21-1
clone size: NA
D gene: NA
J gene: TRBJ2-3

CDR3 protein: CASSLARQSNQPQHF
CDR3 DNA: TGTGCCAGCAGCTTAGCGAGACAAAGCAATCAGCCCCAGCATTTT
V gene: TRBV7-8
clone size: NA
D gene: NA
J gene: TRBJ1-5

CDR3 protein: CASSSSGVEQYF
CDR3 DNA: TGTGCCAGCAGTTCCTCAGGGGTCGAGCAGTACTTC
V gene: TRBV5-4
clone size: NA
D gene: NA
J gene: TRBJ2-7

CDR3 protein: CASSPSSGSFNEQYF
CDR3 DNA: TGCGCCAGCAGCCCTTCTAGCGGGAGTTTCAACGAGCAGTACTTC
V gene: TRBV4-3
clone size: once
D gene: TRBD2
J gene: TRBJ2-7

CDR3 protein: CASSHGTAYEQYF
CDR3 DNA: TGTGCCAGCAGCCACGGGACAGCCTACGAGCAGTACTTC
V gene: TRBV5-6
clone size: NA
D gene: TRBD1
J gene: TRBJ2-7

CDR3 protein: CASSFSLAGRLYTGELFF
CDR3 DNA: TGTGCCAGCAGCTTCTCCCTAGCGGGGAGACTTTACACCGGGGAGCTGTTTTTT
V gene: TRBV7-2
clone size: NA
D gene: TRBD2
J gene: TRBJ2-2

CDR3 protein: CASSASSYEQYF
CDR3 DNA: TGTGCCAGCAGTGCCAGCTCCTACGAGCAGTACTTC
V gene: TRBV27
clone size: NA
D gene: NA
J gene: TRBJ2-7

CDR3 protein: CASSEGTSGGASTDTQYF
CDR3 DNA: TGTGCCAGCAGCGAGGGGACTAGCGGGGGGGCTAGCACAGATACGCAGTATTTT
V gene: TRBV9
clone size: NA
D gene: TRBD2
J gene: TRBJ2-3

CDR3 protein: CSVFSGSGELFF
CDR3 DNA: TGCAGCGTTTTTAGCGGGAGCGGGGAGCTGTTTTTT
V gene: TRBV29-1
clone size: NA
D gene: TRBD2
J gene: TRBJ2-2

CDR3 protein: CASSEYGGNSYNEQFF
CDR3 DNA: TGTGCCAGCAGTGAATATGGCGGGAACTCCTACAATGAGCAGTTCTTC
V gene: TRBV25-1
clone size: NA
D gene: NA
J gene: TRBJ2-1

CDR3 protein: CASTQDRGRSGELFF
CDR3 DNA: TGTGCCAGCACGCAGGACAGGGGACGTAGCGGGGAGCTGTTTTTT
V gene: TRBV6-1
clone size: NA
D gene: TRBD1
J gene: TRBJ2-2

CDR3 protein: CASKTGNSNQPQHF
CDR3 DNA: TGTGCCAGCAAGACCGGGAATAGCAATCAGCCCCAGCATTTT
V gene: TRBV2
clone size: once
D gene: NA
J gene: TRBJ1-5

CDR3 protein: CASSKNYEQYF
CDR3 DNA: TGTGCCAGCAGTAAAAACTACGAGCAGTACTTC
V gene: TRBV7-9
clone size: NA
D gene: NA
J gene: TRBJ2-7

CDR3 protein: CASSEPGTGPPEQYF
CDR3 DNA: TGTGCCAGCAGCGAGCCCGGGACAGGACCCCCCGAGCAGTACTTC
V gene: TRBV11-2
clone size: NA
D gene: TRBD1
J gene: TRBJ2-7

CDR3 protein: CASSQQSTGDYEQYF
CDR3 DNA: TGTGCCAGCAGCCAACAAAGTACGGGGGACTACGAGCAGTACTTC
V gene: TRBV4-2
clone size: few
D gene: NA
J gene: TRBJ2-7